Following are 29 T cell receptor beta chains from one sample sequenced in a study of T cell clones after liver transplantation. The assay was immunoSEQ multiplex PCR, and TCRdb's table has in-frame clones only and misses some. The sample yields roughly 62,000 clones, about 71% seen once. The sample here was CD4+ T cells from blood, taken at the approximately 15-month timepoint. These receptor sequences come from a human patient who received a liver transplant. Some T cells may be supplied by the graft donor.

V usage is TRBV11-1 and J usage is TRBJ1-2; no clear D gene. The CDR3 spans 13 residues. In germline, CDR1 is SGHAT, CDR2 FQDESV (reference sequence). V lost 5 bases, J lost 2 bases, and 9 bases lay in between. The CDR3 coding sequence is TGTGCCAGCAGCCGCGAACTAAACTATGGCTACACCTTC. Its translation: CASSRELNYGYTF.

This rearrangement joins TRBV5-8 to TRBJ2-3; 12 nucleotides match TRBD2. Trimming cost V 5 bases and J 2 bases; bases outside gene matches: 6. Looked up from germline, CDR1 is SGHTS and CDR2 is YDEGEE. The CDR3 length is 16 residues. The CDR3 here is CASSLLAGGLTDTQYF. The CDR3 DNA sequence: TGTGCCAGCAGTCTTCTAGCGGGGGGGCTCACAGATACGCAGTATTTT.

The CDR3 here is CASSVGQGAGDTQYF. CDR3 sequence (DNA): TGTGCCAGCAGCGTTGGACAGGGGGCGGGAGATACGCAGTATTTT. The V gene is TRBV7-2, the J gene TRBJ2-3, with 11 positions matching TRBD1. Losses at the gene ends were 5 bases for V and 5 bases for J; bases not matched to a gene: 6. Germline V CDR1 and CDR2: SGHTA, FQGNSA. CDR3 length: 15 residues.

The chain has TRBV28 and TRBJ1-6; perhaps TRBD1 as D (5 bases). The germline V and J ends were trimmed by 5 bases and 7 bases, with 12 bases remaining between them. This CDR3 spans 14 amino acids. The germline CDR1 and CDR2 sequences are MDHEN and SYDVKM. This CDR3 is CASSPGTVNSPLHF. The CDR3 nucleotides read TGTGCCAGCAGTCCGGGGACGGTAAATTCACCCCTCCACTTT.

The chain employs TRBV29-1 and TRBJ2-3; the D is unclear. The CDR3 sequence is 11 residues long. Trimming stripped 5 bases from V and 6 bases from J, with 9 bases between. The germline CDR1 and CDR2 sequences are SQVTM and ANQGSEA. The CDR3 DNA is TGCAGCGTTAGTATAGGGGATACGCAGTATTTT. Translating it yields CSVSIGDTQYF.

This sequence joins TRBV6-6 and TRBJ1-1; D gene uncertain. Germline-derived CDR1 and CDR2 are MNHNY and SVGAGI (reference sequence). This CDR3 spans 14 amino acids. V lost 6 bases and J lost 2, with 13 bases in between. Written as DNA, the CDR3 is TGTGCCAGCAGGCCCCAAGGAGCAAACACTGAAGCTTTCTTT. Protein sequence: CASRPQGANTEAFF.

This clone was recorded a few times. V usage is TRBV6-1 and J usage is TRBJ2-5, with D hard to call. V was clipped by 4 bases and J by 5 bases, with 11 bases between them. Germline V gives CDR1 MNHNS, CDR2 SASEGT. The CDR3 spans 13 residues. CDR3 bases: TGTGCCAGCAGTGCTGACAACCGGGAGACCCAGTACTTC. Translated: CASSADNRETQYF.

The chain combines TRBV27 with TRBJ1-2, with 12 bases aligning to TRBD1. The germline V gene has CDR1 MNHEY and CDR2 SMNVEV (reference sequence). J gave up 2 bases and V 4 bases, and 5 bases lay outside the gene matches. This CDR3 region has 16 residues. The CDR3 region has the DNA TGTGCCAGCAGTTGGGGGACAGGGGGCCGGAACTATGGCTACACCTTC. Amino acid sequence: CASSWGTGGRNYGYTF.

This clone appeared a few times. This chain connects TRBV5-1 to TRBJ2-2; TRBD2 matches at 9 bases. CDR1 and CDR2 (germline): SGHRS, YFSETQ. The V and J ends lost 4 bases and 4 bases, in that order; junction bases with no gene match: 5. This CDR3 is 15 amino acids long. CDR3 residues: CASSPGTSSTGELFF. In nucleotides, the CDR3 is TGCGCCAGCAGCCCGGGGACTAGCAGCACCGGGGAGCTGTTTTTT.

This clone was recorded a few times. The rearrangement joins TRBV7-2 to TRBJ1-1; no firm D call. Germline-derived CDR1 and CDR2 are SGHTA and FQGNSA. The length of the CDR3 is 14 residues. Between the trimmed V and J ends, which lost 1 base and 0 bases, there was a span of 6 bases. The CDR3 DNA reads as TGTGCCAGCAGCTTAGAACATCTGAACACTGAAGCTTTCTTT. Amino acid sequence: CASSLEHLNTEAFF.

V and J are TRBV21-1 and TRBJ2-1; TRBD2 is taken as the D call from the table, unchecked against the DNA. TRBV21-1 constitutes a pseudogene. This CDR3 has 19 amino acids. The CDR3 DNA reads TGTGCCAGCAGCTCTCCGGGAGGGCTTGAGCCAAGCTCCTACAATGAGCAGTTCTTC. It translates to CASSSPGGLEPSSYNEQFF.

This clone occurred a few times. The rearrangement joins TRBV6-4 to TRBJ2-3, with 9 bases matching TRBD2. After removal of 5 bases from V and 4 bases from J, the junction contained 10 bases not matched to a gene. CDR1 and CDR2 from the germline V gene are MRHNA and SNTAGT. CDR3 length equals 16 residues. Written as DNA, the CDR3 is TGTGCCAGCAGTCCCCAGGCGGGGGGGGGACCAGATACGCAGTATTTT. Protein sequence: CASSPQAGGGPDTQYF.

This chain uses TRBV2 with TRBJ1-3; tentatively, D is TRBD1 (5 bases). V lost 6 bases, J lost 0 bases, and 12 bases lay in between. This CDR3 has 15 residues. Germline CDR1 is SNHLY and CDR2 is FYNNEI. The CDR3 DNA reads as TGTGCCAGCAGCCATGACAGTTACTCTGGAAACACCATATATTTT. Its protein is CASSHDSYSGNTIYF.

CDR3 sequence: CASSHRSQGGTGELFF. In DNA form, the CDR3 reads TGCGCCAGCAGCCATCGGAGCCAGGGAGGCACCGGGGAGCTGTTTTTT. The chain combines TRBV5-1 with TRBJ2-2; D might be TRBD2 (6 bases). CDR1 SGHRS and CDR2 YFSETQ come from the germline V gene. The CDR3 is made up of 16 amino acids. V lost 4 bases to trimming and J lost 4 bases, with 17 bases between them.

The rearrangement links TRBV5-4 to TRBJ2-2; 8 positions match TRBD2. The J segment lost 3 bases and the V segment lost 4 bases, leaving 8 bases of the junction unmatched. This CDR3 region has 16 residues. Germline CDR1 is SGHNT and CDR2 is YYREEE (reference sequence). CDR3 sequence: CASSVRAGDHTGELFF. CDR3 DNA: TGTGCCAGCAGCGTACGAGCGGGGGACCACACCGGGGAGCTGTTTTTT. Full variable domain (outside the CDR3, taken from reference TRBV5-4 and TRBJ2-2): ETGVTQSPTHLIKTRGQQVTLRCSSQSGHNTVSWYQQALGQGPQFIFQYYREEENGRGNFPPRFSGLQFPNYSSELNVNALELDDSALYLCASSVRAGDHTGELFFGEGSRLTVL.

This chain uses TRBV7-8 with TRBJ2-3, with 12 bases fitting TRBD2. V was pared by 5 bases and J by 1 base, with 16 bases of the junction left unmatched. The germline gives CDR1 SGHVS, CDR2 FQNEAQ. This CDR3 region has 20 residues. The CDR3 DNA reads TGTGCCAGCAGCCCCGAAAGCCTAGCGGGGGGGCTGATTGGCACAGATACGCAGTATTTT. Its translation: CASSPESLAGGLIGTDTQYF.

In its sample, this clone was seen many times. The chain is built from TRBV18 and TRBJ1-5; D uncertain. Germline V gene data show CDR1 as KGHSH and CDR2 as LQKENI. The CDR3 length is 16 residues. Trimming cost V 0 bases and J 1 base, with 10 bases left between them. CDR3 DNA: TGTGCCAGCTCACCACCGGGAAGGCTCAGCAATCAGCCCCAGCATTTT. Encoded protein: CASSPPGRLSNQPQHF.

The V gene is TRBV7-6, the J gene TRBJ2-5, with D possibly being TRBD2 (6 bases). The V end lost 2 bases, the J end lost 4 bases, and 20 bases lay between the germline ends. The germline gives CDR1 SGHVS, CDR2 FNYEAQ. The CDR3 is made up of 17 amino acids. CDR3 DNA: TGTGCCAGCAGCTTAAATCCTGGAGGGCGCGAGGGAGAGACCCAGTACTTC. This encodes CASSLNPGGREGETQYF.

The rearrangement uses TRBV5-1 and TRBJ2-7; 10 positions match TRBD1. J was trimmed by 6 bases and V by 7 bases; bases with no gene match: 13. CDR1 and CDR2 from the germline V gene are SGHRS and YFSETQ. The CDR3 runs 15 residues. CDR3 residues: CASGSGTGDNGEQYF. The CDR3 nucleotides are TGCGCCAGCGGTTCCGGGACAGGGGACAACGGCGAGCAGTACTTC.

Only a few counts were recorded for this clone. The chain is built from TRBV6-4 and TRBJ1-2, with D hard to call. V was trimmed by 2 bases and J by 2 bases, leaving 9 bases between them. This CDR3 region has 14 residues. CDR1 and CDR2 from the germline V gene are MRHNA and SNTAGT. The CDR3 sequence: CASSDAPGNYGYTF. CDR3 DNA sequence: TGTGCCAGCAGTGACGCCCCGGGGAACTATGGCTACACCTTC.

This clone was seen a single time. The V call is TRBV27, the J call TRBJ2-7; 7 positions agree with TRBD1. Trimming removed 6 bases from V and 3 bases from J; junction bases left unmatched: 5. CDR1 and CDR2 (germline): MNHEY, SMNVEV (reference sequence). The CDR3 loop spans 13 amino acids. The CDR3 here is CASRPRQGYEQYF. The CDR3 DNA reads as TGTGCCAGCAGACCAAGACAGGGCTACGAGCAGTACTTC.

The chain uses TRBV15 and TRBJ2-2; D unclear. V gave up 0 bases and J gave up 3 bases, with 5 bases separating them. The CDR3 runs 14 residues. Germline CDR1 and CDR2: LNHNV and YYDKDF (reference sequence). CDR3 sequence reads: CATSRDLDTGELFF. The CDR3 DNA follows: TGTGCCACCAGCAGAGATTTGGACACCGGGGAGCTGTTTTTT.

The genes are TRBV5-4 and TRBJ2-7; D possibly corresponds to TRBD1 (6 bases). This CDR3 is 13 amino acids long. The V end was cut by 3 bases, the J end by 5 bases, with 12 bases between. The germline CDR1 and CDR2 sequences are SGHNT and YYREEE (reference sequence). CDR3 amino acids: CASSSPRGNEQYF. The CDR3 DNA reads TGTGCCAGCAGCTCCCCCAGGGGAAACGAGCAGTACTTC.

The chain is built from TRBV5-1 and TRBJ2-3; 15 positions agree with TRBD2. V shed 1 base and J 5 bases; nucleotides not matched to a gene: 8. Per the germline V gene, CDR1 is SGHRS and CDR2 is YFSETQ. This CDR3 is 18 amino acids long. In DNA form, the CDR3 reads TGCGCCAGCAGCTTGACAATCCCGGGACTAGCGGGAGGAGATACGCAGTATTTT. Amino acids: CASSLTIPGLAGGDTQYF. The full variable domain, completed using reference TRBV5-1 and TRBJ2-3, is KAGVTQTPRYLIKTRGQQVTLSCSPISGHRSVSWYQQTPGQGLQFLFEYFSETQRNKGNFPGRFSGRQFSNSRSEMNVSTLELGDSALYLCASSLTIPGLAGGDTQYFGPGTRLTVL.

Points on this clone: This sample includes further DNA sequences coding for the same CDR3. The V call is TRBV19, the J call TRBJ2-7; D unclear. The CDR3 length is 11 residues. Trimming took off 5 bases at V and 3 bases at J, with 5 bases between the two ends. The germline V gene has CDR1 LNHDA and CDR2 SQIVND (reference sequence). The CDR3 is CASSSNYEQYF. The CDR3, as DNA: TGTGCCAGTAGTTCTAACTACGAGCAGTACTTC. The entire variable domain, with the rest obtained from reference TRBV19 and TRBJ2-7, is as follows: DGGITQSPKYLFRKEGQNVTLSCEQNLNHDAMYWYRQDPGQGLRLIYYSQIVNDFQKGDIAEGYSVSREKKESFPLTVTSAQKNPTAFYLCASSSNYEQYFGPGTRLTVT.

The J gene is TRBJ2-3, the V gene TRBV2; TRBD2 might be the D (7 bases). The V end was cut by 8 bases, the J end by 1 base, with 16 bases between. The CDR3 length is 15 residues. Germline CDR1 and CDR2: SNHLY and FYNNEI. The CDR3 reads CASLEGGPGTDTQYF. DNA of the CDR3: TGTGCCAGCCTAGAGGGGGGGCCAGGCACAGATACGCAGTATTTT. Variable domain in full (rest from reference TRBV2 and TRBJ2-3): EPEVTQTPSHQVTQMGQEVILRCVPISNHLYFYWYRQILGQKVEFLVSFYNNEISEKSEIFDDQFSVERPDGSNFTLKIRSTKLEDSAMYFCASLEGGPGTDTQYFGPGTRLTVL.

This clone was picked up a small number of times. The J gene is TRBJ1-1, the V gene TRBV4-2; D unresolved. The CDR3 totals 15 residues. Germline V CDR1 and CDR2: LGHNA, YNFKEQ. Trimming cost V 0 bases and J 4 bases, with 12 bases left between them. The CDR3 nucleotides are TGTGCCAGCAGCCAAGATCTCGGGGTTCGCACTGAAGCTTTCTTT. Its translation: CASSQDLGVRTEAFF.

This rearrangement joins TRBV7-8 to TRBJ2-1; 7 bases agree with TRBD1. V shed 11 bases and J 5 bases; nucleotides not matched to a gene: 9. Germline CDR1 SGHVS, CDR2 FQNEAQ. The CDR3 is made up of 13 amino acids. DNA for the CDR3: TGTGCCTCCCTTAGGGGGCGAAACAATGAGCAGTTCTTC. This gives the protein CASLRGRNNEQFF.

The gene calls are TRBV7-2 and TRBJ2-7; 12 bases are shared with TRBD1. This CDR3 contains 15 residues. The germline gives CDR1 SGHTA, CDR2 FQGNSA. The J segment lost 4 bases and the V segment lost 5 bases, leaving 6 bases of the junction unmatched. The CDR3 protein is CASSRGTGGLYEQYF. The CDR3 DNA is TGTGCCAGCAGCCGTGGGACAGGGGGCTTATACGAGCAGTACTTC.